The 16 T cell receptor beta chains presented below share a single source sample, sequenced in a study of beta chain features in type 1 diabetes. The entirety of the isolated RNA underwent reverse transcription, so expressed TCRB transcripts were sequenced. Profiled with immunoSEQ multiplex PCR; TCRdb holds only in-frame clones, not every one. The sample contains approximately 340,000 clones, approximately 16% of which appear only once. The sample was naive CD4+ T cells from blood. The receptors come from a woman aged 18-30 years in good health.

This clone showed up just a few times. This chain links TRBV2 with TRBJ2-1, with TRBD1 matching over 7 bases. Trimming took 4 bases from V and 0 from J; bases not matched to a gene: 0. This CDR3 has 14 residues. CDR1 SNHLY and CDR2 FYNNEI come from the germline V gene. CDR3 protein: CASSGDSSYNEQFF. The CDR3 DNA reads as TGTGCCAGCAGTGGGGACAGCTCCTACAATGAGCAGTTCTTC.

The chain employs TRBV7-2 and TRBJ1-4; the match to TRBD1 covers 7 bases. CDR3 length equals 14 residues. The germline CDR1 and CDR2 sequences are SGHTA and FQGNSA. With V trimmed by 6 bases and J by 7 bases, 8 bases remained unmatched. CDR3 region: CASSPPGTVEKLFF. DNA of the CDR3: TGTGCCAGCAGTCCCCCCGGGACAGTTGAAAAACTGTTTTTT.

In its sample, this clone was seen a few times. The chain recombines TRBV11-2 with TRBJ2-1, with D possibly being TRBD2 (5 bases). The CDR3 extends over 13 amino acids. Trimming left V 10 bases short and J 9 bases short, with 19 bases between. CDR1 SGHAT and CDR2 FQNNGV come from the germline V gene. This CDR3 reads CANGESVASEQFF. The CDR3 bases are TGTGCCAATGGGGAGTCAGTTGCGAGTGAGCAGTTCTTC.

This clone came up a few times. This chain links TRBV6-6 with TRBJ2-5; 8 bases fit TRBD1. Trimming took 4 bases from V and 3 from J; bases not matched to a gene: 7. Germline loops: CDR1 MNHNY, CDR2 SVGAGI (reference sequence). The CDR3 is made up of 15 amino acids. The DNA of the CDR3 is TGTGCCAGCAGTTTCGACAGGGGACGCAAAGAGACCCAGTACTTC. Its protein is CASSFDRGRKETQYF.

This clone has more than one count but fewer than ten. The chain employs TRBV29-1 and TRBJ1-2; perhaps TRBD1 as D (5 bases). The germline V and J ends were trimmed by 6 bases and 5 bases, with 19 bases remaining between them. The CDR3 is made up of 14 amino acids. Germline V CDR1 and CDR2: SQVTM, ANQGSEA. The DNA of the CDR3 is TGCAGCGTCGAGGGAGGCAGGGTTCGATATGGCTACACCTTC. Protein sequence: CSVEGGRVRYGYTF.

The chain combines TRBV6-5 with TRBJ2-7; 11 bases are shared with TRBD1. The CDR3 has 13 residues. Germline trimming cut 6 bases from V and 7 bases from J; bases unmatched to any gene: 5. Germline-derived CDR1 and CDR2 are MNHEY and SVGAGI. The CDR3 bases are TGTGCCAGCAGAAGGGACAGGGGGTCTGAGCAGTACTTC. Encoded protein: CASRRDRGSEQYF.

CDR3 residues: CAISEGQTYQPQHF. CDR3 DNA sequence: TGTGCCATCAGTGAGGGGCAGACCTATCAGCCCCAGCATTTT. The chain combines TRBV10-3 with TRBJ1-5; D is undetermined. CDR3 length equals 14 residues. Germline CDR1 is ENHRY and CDR2 is SYGVKD. Trimming cost V 2 bases and J 5 bases, with 10 bases left between them.

The chain carries TRBV28 and TRBJ2-2; TRBD2 matches at 9 bases. The CDR3 is made up of 15 amino acids. After removal of 6 bases from V and 6 bases from J, the junction contained 8 bases not matched to a gene. Per the germline V gene, CDR1 is MDHEN and CDR2 is SYDVKM. This CDR3 is CASRHSGSRAGELFF. The CDR3 nucleotides read TGTGCCAGCAGACATAGCGGGAGTAGGGCCGGGGAGCTGTTTTTT.

The V call is TRBV6-5, the J call TRBJ2-7, with 7 bases aligning to TRBD2. CDR3 length: 14 amino acids. With 6 bases clipped from V and 1 base from J, the junction kept 6 bases outside the gene matches. Germline CDR1 reads MNHEY; CDR2 reads SVGAGI. The CDR3 DNA sequence: TGTGCCAGCAGAAGGACTAGGAAGTCCTACGAGCAGTACTTC. Translating gives CASRRTRKSYEQYF.

This clone was detected a few times. V and J are TRBV15 and TRBJ2-7, with TRBD1 as a possible D gene (6 bases). CDR3 length equals 16 residues. From germline, CDR1 is LNHNV and CDR2 YYDKDF (reference sequence). Trimming removed 3 bases at V and 0 bases at J, with 15 bases between. The CDR3: CATSSADRPRSYEQYF. The CDR3, as DNA: TGTGCCACCAGCAGTGCTGACAGGCCGCGCTCCTACGAGCAGTACTTC. The full variable domain, in which reference TRBV15 and TRBJ2-7 provide the parts outside the CDR3, is DAMVIQNPRYQVTQFGKPVTLSCSQTLNHNVMYWYQQKSSQAPKLLFHYYDKDFNNEADTPDNFQSRRPNTSFCFLDIRSPGLGDTAMYLCATSSADRPRSYEQYFGPGTRLTVT.

This clone was seen only a few times. The chain is built from TRBV19 and TRBJ2-5; tentative D call: TRBD2 (6 bases). V was shortened by 4 bases and J by 3 bases, with 12 bases between the two germline ends. This CDR3 is 14 amino acids long. Germline CDR1 and CDR2: LNHDA and SQIVND (reference sequence). CDR3 sequence (DNA): TGTGCCAGTAGTAACTCCGGGAGAGAAGAGACCCAGTACTTC. This encodes CASSNSGREETQYF.

V is TRBV30 and J is TRBJ2-3, with a tentative D call TRBD1 (6 bases). The CDR3 loop spans 13 amino acids. The germline V and J ends were trimmed by 2 bases and 5 bases, with 11 bases remaining between them. Germline V gene data show CDR1 as GTSNPN and CDR2 as SVGIG (reference sequence). The CDR3 DNA follows: TGTGCCTGGAGTCCAGGGGCACAAGATACGCAGTATTTT. Translating gives CAWSPGAQDTQYF.

This clone has more than one count but fewer than ten. The gene calls are TRBV30 and TRBJ1-1; TRBD1 aligns across 7 bases. V lost 5 bases, J lost 7 bases, and 4 bases stayed unmatched. Germline V lookup: CDR1 GTSNPN, CDR2 SVGIG (reference sequence). The CDR3 covers 11 residues. The CDR3 region is CAWEWDSEAFF. The CDR3 DNA reads as TGTGCCTGGGAATGGGACAGTGAAGCTTTCTTT.

The chain couples TRBV5-6 to TRBJ2-1, with 7 nucleotides matching TRBD2. The germline gives CDR1 SGHDT, CDR2 YYEEEE. The trim removed 6 bases at V and 3 bases at J, leaving 9 bases unmatched. This CDR3 region has 15 residues. The CDR3 nucleotides read TGTGCCAGCAATTTATTAGCGGGTAGCTACAATGAGCAGTTCTTC. It is translated as CASNLLAGSYNEQFF.

A few counts support this clone. This chain uses TRBV4-2 with TRBJ1-1; D gene uncertain. V lost 0 bases and J lost 1, with 12 bases in between. Germline CDR1 and CDR2: LGHNA and YNFKEQ. This CDR3 contains 16 residues. CDR3 coding DNA: TGTGCCAGCAGCCAAGAAATTGGCGGAGGGAACACTGAAGCTTTCTTT. This codes for CASSQEIGGGNTEAFF.

This sequence joins TRBV4-2 and TRBJ2-1, with 9 nucleotides matching TRBD2. CDR1 LGHNA and CDR2 YNFKEQ come from the germline V gene. Germline trimming cut 1 base from V and 3 bases from J; bases unmatched to any gene: 4. The length of the CDR3 is 16 residues. CDR3 loop: CASSQARLAVYNEQFF. CDR3 nucleotide sequence: TGTGCCAGCAGCCAAGCGAGACTAGCGGTCTACAATGAGCAGTTCTTC.